This entry features one T cell receptor beta chain sequence. This entry comes from a study of T cell changes during pregnancy in multiple sclerosis. This CDR3 spans 15 amino acids. V lost 0 bases and J 0 bases, leaving 11 bases between the germline ends. Germline V CDR1 and CDR2: GTSNPN, SVGIG (reference sequence). Assay used: immunoSEQ multiplex PCR; TCRdb lists only in-frame clones, some missing. The table lists over 100,000 clones, roughly nine tenths of them singletons, with less than 2% in the top ten. The source material was peripheral blood, sampled in the third trimester of pregnancy. The origin of this receptor is a female donor with multiple sclerosis, enrolled in a pregnancy study. V is TRBV30 and J is TRBJ1-2; D is unclear. The CDR3 loop is CAWSVRRAANYGYTF. The CDR3 region has the DNA TGTGCCTGGAGTGTTAGGAGGGCAGCTAACTATGGCTACACCTTC.